The T cell receptor beta chain described here comes from a study of T cells after yellow fever vaccination. Study-wide background: Those fractions that held only low numbers of cells were prepared using the SMART-Seq v4 Ultra Low Input RNA kit. Study results and caveats: Most clones from primary vaccination resurfaced after the booster (approximately 95% CD4, 88% CD8). A weaker but faster secondary response was observed, peaking on day 5 versus 15.

In this sample, this clonotype turned up many times. What it recognizes is unknown. Conversion of TCR transcripts into cDNA relied on 5'RACE template switching, which added a universal primer site and UMIs. TCRdb re-called the 5' RACE reads with MiXCR, one entry per CDR3 protein. The data show a few hundred thousand distinct CDR3 sequences, with about 7.8% seen just once and roughly 15% held by the top ten. V gave up 4 bases and J gave up 4 bases, with 22 bases separating them. Germline V gene data show CDR1 as MGHRA and CDR2 as YSYEKL. The CDR3 totals 17 residues. V gene TRBV4-1 combines with J gene TRBJ2-5, with D perhaps TRBD2 (5 bases). This specimen was PBMCs, taken approximately 47 days after the first yellow fever vaccination. The source of this sequence is a man younger than 35 who received the YFV17D yellow fever vaccine. This chain's CDR3 is CASSPRSSGSGGETQYF. The CDR3 DNA follows: TGCGCCAGCAGCCCCAGATCTTCAGGCAGCGGAGGAGAGACCCAGTACTTC.